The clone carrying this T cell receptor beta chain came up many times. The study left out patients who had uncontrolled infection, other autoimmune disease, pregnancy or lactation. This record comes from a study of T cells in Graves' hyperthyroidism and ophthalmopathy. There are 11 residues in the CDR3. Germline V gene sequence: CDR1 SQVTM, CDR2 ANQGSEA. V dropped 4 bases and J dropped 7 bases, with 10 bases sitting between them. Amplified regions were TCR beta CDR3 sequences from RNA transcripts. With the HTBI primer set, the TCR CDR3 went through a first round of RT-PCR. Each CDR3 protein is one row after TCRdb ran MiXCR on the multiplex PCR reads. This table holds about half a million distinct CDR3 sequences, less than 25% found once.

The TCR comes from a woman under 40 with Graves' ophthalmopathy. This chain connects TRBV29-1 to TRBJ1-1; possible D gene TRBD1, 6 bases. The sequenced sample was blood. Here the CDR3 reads CSVGGQFEAFF. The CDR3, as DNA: TGCAGCGTTGGGGGACAATTTGAAGCTTTCTTT.